Below, one T cell receptor (beta chain) is given with its context. Only one count was recorded for this clonotype. Its specific antigen is unknown. No base-level quality is on record; no much larger clone is a single base apart. One read alone lends weak support. The germline V and J ends show losses of 1 base and 7 bases respectively, and no gene match explains 11 bases of the junction. The germline V gene (reference sequence) specifies SEHNR as CDR1 and FQNEAQ as CDR2. The CDR3 measures 16 amino acids from cysteine to phenylalanine. The retained sequence is limited to the CDR3, 48 bases, with the frame set at the first base. Immediately after resection, surgical brain or tumor specimens were cryofrozen in liquid nitrogen, with peripheral blood cells collected concurrently. The data stem from a study of glioma-infiltrating T cells listed by TCRdb under 2016. Regarding the research as a whole: Low-grade gliomas were represented by WHO grade II oligodendrogliomas or astrocytomas, and glioblastomas were represented by WHO grade IV tumors that were sampled at initial rather than recurrent diagnosis. To measure divergence between tissue and blood T-cell populations, each tissue-infiltrating repertoire was compared with the peripheral blood repertoire of the same patient. The paired cohort was made up of three low-grade glioma patients, about 8 primary glioblastoma patients and three non-glioma patients who contributed non-neoplastic brain tissue. Dexamethasone was administered to glioma patients for six or fewer days before surgery. The sequencing target for blood libraries was roughly 4.5- to 11-fold coverage of about a million peripheral T cells. TCR alpha- and beta-chain repertoires were sequenced from glioma tissue, non-neoplastic brain tissue and matched peripheral blood mononuclear cells.

TCR alpha and beta CDR3 regions were amplified with the iRepertoire nested amplicon-rescue multiplex PCR (arm-PCR) platform from RNA. The input for one-step reverse transcription and amplification was about 95-450 ng of either tissue mRNA or PBMC total RNA. After bead purification, a secondary multiplex PCR added Illumina adapters, and libraries were gel-purified between 200 and 400 bp. Libraries carried internal 6-nucleotide barcodes used for demultiplexing. Sequencing of libraries was performed on an Illumina MiSeq with 2x220 or 2x250 nucleotide paired-end reads. As for the authors' bioinformatics: Paired reads were merged with FLASH 1.2.11 and aligned to the GRCh37 human genome with BWA-MEM before extracting TRA and TRB reads. An IMGT-derived reference of cassette sequences and CDR3 motifs, with pseudogenes included, was used for V and J assignment. Reads were translated in three frames, and productive CDR3s were defined as those with a C...FGXG motif and no stop codons. Clonotypes were defined as unique combinations of V-J cassette pair and CDR3 amino acid sequence. Hamming distance filtering was applied to reads, with thresholds set by the sequence error rate of each sample in mapped regions. TCRdb passed the public sequencing reads through fastp at Q25 and MiXCR, retaining productive beta sequences. Rows are unified per CDR3 protein, each entry keeping the most common DNA and genes. None of the V and J calls come from the authors' own analysis; TCRdb made them. The sample table shows a few hundred thousand distinct CDR3 sequences, and roughly two fifths are seen once. Around 12% of the sample rests with the top ten.

What the work shows at the level of the full study, not this receptor alone: Very few CDR3 sequences were found to be shared between tissue and blood, and this scarcity was attributed to high CDR3 diversity and limited sampling. VJ-independent divergence between tissue and blood was lower than expected in non-neoplastic patients but higher than expected in all gliomas, particularly low-grade gliomas. Patients with low tissue-blood divergence were marked by a signature set of shared blood CDR3 motifs, and that set was depleted in highly divergent patients. Group comparisons rested on small numbers: three non-neoplastic, three low-grade glioma and several glioblastoma patients.

The sequenced sample consisted of glioma tissue, nonneoplastic brain tissue, or PBMCs (not recorded which). This clonotype originated in a human donor with low-grade glioma or glioblastoma, undergoing nonglioma brain surgery, or in good health (not recorded which). The V and J genes are TRBV7-9 and TRBJ2-5; 8 bases in between match TRBD1. The bases read TGTGCCAGCAGCTTAGTCTCAGGGGGCCGGACGGGGACCCAGTACTTC. Its coded protein is CASSLVSGGRTGTQYF.